The rows below give T cell receptor beta chains drawn from one sample of a study of Graves' ophthalmopathy and Graves' hyperthyroidism. TCRdb itself ran the multiplex PCR reads through MiXCR, one entry per CDR3 protein. Among almost 750,000 distinct CDR3 sequences listed, roughly 40% were seen once. Source material: peripheral blood. The receptors derive from an adult man with Graves' ophthalmopathy. CDR3s include the opening cysteine and the closing phenylalanine or tryptophan.

v_call: TRBV19; cdr3_aa: CASSLTGGHRHTEAFF
v_call: TRBV24-1; cdr3_aa: CAVQRVITYEQYF
v_call: TRBV5-1; cdr3_aa: CASGTGKLGTEAFF
v_call: TRBV9; cdr3_aa: CASSQRTGGEQTQYF
v_call: TRBV7-6; cdr3_aa: CASSFGLAGDTGDQYF
v_call: TRBV29-1; cdr3_aa: CSVEAGSYEQYF
v_call: TRBV10-3; cdr3_aa: CAISDLAENYGYTF
v_call: TRBV24-1; cdr3_aa: CASSYPGTGGDQPQHF
v_call: TRBV20-1; cdr3_aa: CSAQPGPTSTGELFF
v_call: TRBV10-3; cdr3_aa: CAIKSGSSLGSNTEAFF
v_call: TRBV11-2; cdr3_aa: CASSQDSGDGWSCGHF
v_call: TRBV7-2; cdr3_aa: CASSLPGGGEKLFF
v_call: TRBV6-6; cdr3_aa: CASSFRRDTTYEQYF
v_call: TRBV19; cdr3_aa: CANSIGLSTETQYF
v_call: TRBV25-1; cdr3_aa: CASSSSGENSGNTIYF
v_call: TRBV12-3/TRBV12-4; cdr3_aa: CASSWSANSPLHF
v_call: TRBV20-1; cdr3_aa: CSATNRGSYEQYF
v_call: TRBV20-1; cdr3_aa: CSAKLSSYEQYF
v_call: TRBV6-4; cdr3_aa: CASSQERQGVGSPLHF
v_call: TRBV2; cdr3_aa: CASSENGRSSPLHF
v_call: TRBV20-1; cdr3_aa: CSARRPSSYEQYF
v_call: TRBV7-2; cdr3_aa: CASTLGQGEETQYF
v_call: TRBV11-2; cdr3_aa: CASSPNRGSNQPQHF
v_call: TRBV20-1; cdr3_aa: CSAKSGETQYF
v_call: TRBV29-1; cdr3_aa: CSLVARGYEQYF
v_call: TRBV4-2; cdr3_aa: CASSQGNSGGETQYF
v_call: TRBV10-3; cdr3_aa: CAISRTEPSYEQYF